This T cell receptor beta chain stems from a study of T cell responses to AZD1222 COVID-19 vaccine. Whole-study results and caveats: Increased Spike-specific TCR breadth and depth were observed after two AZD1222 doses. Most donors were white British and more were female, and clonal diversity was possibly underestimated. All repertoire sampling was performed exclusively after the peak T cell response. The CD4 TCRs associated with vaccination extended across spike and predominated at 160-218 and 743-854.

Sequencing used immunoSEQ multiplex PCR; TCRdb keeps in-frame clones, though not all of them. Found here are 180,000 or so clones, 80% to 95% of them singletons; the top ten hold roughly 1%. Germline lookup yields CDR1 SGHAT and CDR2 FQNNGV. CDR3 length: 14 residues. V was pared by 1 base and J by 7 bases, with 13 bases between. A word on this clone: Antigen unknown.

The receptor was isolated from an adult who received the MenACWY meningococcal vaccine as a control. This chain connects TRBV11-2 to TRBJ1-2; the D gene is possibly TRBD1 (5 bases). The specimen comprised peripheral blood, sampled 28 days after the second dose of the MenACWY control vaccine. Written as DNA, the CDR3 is TGTGCCAGCAGCTTAGTCTTGAGGGGAGGTGGCTACACCTTC. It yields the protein CASSLVLRGGGYTF. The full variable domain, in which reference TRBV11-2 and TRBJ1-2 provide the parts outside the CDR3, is EAGVAQSPRYKIIEKRQSVAFWCNPISGHATLYWYQQILGQGPKLLIQFQNNGVVDDSQLPKDRFSAERLKGVDSTLKIQPAKLEDSAVYLCASSLVLRGGGYTFGSGTRLTVV.